Listed below are T cell receptor beta chains from one sample, sequenced in a study of a mutant IDH1 vaccine in newly diagnosed glioma. Their antigen targets remain unknown. The assay was immunoSEQ multiplex PCR, and TCRdb's table has in-frame clones only and misses some. Among 110,000 or so clones listed, roughly 90% were seen once. The material sequenced was PBMCs, taken from a glioma patient whose treatment included an IDH1 peptide vaccine. The receptors were sampled from a woman aged 45 to 65 with glioma. CDR3s include the opening cysteine and the closing phenylalanine or tryptophan.

TRBV7-8	TRBJ1-4	CASSLEATNEKLFF
TRBV16	TRBJ2-7	CASSQSIAGGPLYEQYF
TRBV6-4	TRBJ2-1	CASSPRLAGRTNEQFF
TRBV5-5	TRBJ1-5	CASSLGETYLVNQPQHF
TRBV5-1	TRBJ2-1	CASSLEWAAIVHYNEQFF
TRBV10-1	TRBJ2-1	CASSENGGSEQFF
TRBV19	TRBJ2-3	CASWTGGTDTQYF
TRBV6-6	TRBJ1-4	CASRGPSGTNEKLFF
TRBV25-1	TRBJ2-5	CARITGEETQYF
TRBV2	TRBJ2-5	CASRQGGETQYF
TRBV5-4	TRBJ2-2	CASSFGQGFAGELFF
TRBV7-9	TRBJ1-1	CASSLAQDGITEAFF
TRBV7-3	TRBJ2-1	CASSLTGQSYNEQFF
TRBV30	TRBJ1-1	CAWNYEEGTEAFF
TRBV20-1	TRBJ2-5	CSARDRETQYF
TRBV7-2	TRBJ2-5	CASTRAPWETQYF
TRBV5-1	TRBJ1-2	CASSLRQGAGGYTF
TRBV2	TRBJ1-5	CASSEADYSNQPQHF
TRBV30	TRBJ1-2	CAWSVQGADRKGYTF
TRBV6-1	TRBJ2-1	CASSESPLNEQFF